This T cell receptor (beta chain) was sequenced during a study of blood T cell repertoires in COVID-19. Study context: Acute and convalescent COVID-19 samples came from the United States, Italy and Spain. The cDNA or gDNA used as material had been derived from T cells, B-cell-depleted T cells, or PBMCs.

This CDR3 spans 15 amino acids. The germline V gene has CDR1 MNHEY and CDR2 SVGAGI. Germline trimming cut 6 bases from V and 6 bases from J; bases unmatched to any gene: 11. How the authors handled the data: Amplification of reference gene primers provided the estimated nucleated cell counts. The method was immunoSEQ multiplex PCR; TCRdb's version includes in-frame clones alone and lacks a portion of them. V and J calls plus clone size are reproduced from that table; the DNA served to infer D and trimming. This table has 50,000 or so clones, approximately 85% appearing once. This chain connects TRBV6-5 to TRBJ1-2; TRBD1 matches 9 bases. This clonotype was obtained from a man aged 40-49 years with acute or convalescent COVID-19. Sequenced material: peripheral blood. The CDR3 sequence is CASRADRGPSHGYTF. DNA for the CDR3: TGTGCCAGCAGAGCGGACAGGGGACCCTCCCATGGCTACACCTTC.